This T cell receptor beta chain appears in the sequencing data of a study of CD8 T cells in ankylosing spondylitis. Whole-study results and caveats: Within ankylosing spondylitis blood, a TCR beta motif made up of roughly eight highly homologous variants appeared to be characteristic. CD8+ disease-linked clones were present at relatively low frequencies in blood. Clones linked to disease were reported to show significant enrichment in matched ankylosing spondylitis synovial fluid.

This CDR3 region has 13 residues. V dropped 5 bases and J dropped 11 bases, with 13 bases sitting between them. MiXCR, run by TCRdb on the 5' RACE reads, gives a single entry per CDR3 protein. Of approximately 150,000 distinct CDR3 sequences in the sample, approximately 17% were seen once. Regarding this clonotype: As yet, its antigen is unknown.

This TCR derives from a male donor with ankylosing spondylitis. The rearrangement links TRBV12-3 or TRBV12-4 to TRBJ1-6, with a weak D call TRBD1 (6 bases). Sequencing was carried out using blood, either unsorted or a sorted T cell fraction (not recorded which). CDR3 nucleotides: TGTGCCAGCAGTGCCCGGAAGGGGGCACCCCTCCACTTT. This codes for CASSARKGAPLHF.